This T cell receptor (beta chain) stems from a study of shared T cell receptors in the human thymus. In germline, CDR1 is LGHNT, CDR2 FRNRAP. This CDR3 region has 17 residues. V was pared by 3 bases and J by 5 bases, with 11 bases of the junction left unmatched. The repertoire was sequenced with immunoSEQ multiplex PCR; TCRdb's copy has only in-frame clones and lacks some. This sample has 65,000 to 70,000 clones, with 90% to 95% found just once. This rearrangement joins TRBV12-5 to TRBJ2-1; 9 nucleotides match TRBD1. Sequencing used thymocytes. The sequence came from a human donor. The CDR3 DNA follows: TGTGCTAGTGGTTTCCATACCGGGACAGGGCCCAACAATGAGCAGTTCTTC. This codes for CASGFHTGTGPNNEQFF.